This T cell receptor beta chain comes out of a study of OX40 agonist ivuxolimab in advanced cancers. As for the study in general: Cohort: about 80% men, mean age about 62, aged about 23 to 80.

Study results and limitations: On average, a greater number of expanded clones characterised CD8+ T cells relative to CD4+.

This clone was seen a handful of times. Its antigen is not identified. Sequencing was performed with immunoSEQ multiplex PCR; in TCRdb, only in-frame clones are kept and a portion is missing. The sample carries 65,000 to 90,000 clones, 86% recorded once. The CDR3 runs 15 residues. The germline V and J ends were trimmed by 1 base and 1 base, with 10 bases remaining between them. Germline CDR1 SEHNR, CDR2 FQNEAQ (reference sequence). This receptor was taken from an adult with an advanced solid tumor such as melanoma, head and neck, liver or kidney cancer. The chain has TRBV7-9 and TRBJ1-1; D possibly corresponds to TRBD1 (5 bases). The source was CD4+ or CD8+ T cells sorted from blood, collected in a trial of the OX40 agonist ivuxolimab. The CDR3 here is CASSLEGRANTEAFF. The CDR3 nucleotides read TGTGCCAGCAGCTTAGAGGGGAGGGCGAACACTGAAGCTTTCTTT. Variable domain in full (rest from reference TRBV7-9 and TRBJ1-1): DTGVSQNPRHKITKRGQNVTFRCDPISEHNRLYWYRQTLGQGPEFLTYFQNEAQLEKSRLLSDRFSAERPKGSFSTLEIQRTEQGDSAMYLCASSLEGRANTEAFFGQGTRLTVV.